These 30 T cell receptor beta chains were sequenced from one sample in a study of early T cells in non-severe SARS-CoV-2 infection. A single record per CDR3 protein comes from TCRdb applying MiXCR to the 5' RACE reads. This sample yields under 35,000 distinct CDR3 sequences, of which over 6.5% are seen a single time; just over 4% belongs to the top ten. The specimen was whole blood. The receptors come from an adult who was a healthcare worker with PCR-confirmed SARS-CoV-2 infection or an uninfected control (not recorded which).

This clonotype was seen ten or more times. The chain joins TRBV7-8 to TRBJ2-4, with TRBD2 matching 8 bases. Germline CDR1 and CDR2: SGHVS and FQNEAQ. Trimming removed 5 bases from V and 7 bases from J; junction bases left unmatched: 7. The CDR3 extends over 14 amino acids. The CDR3, as DNA: TGTGCCAGCAGCCCTATGACTAGCGTGAACATTCAGTACTTC. Translating gives CASSPMTSVNIQYF.

The CDR3 loop reads CASSRGTSGDQETQYF. The CDR3 DNA sequence: TGTGCCAGCAGCCGGGGGACTAGCGGGGACCAAGAGACCCAGTACTTC. V is TRBV11-2 and J is TRBJ2-5; 13 bases are a match to TRBD2. The ends lost 5 bases at V and 0 bases at J; junction bases unmatched: 3. Germline V gene lookup returns CDR1 SGHAT and CDR2 FQNNGV. This CDR3 spans 16 amino acids.

This clonotype was detected many times. This chain links TRBV7-3 with TRBJ2-5, with D possibly matching TRBD2 (5 bases). The CDR3 is 13 amino acids. CDR1 is SGHTA, CDR2 FQGTGA, per germline. Trimming shortened V by 8 bases and J by 3 bases, and 13 bases separated the two germline ends. The chain's CDR3 is CASRGSAEETQYF. In DNA form, the CDR3 reads TGTGCCAGCCGAGGGTCAGCGGAAGAGACCCAGTACTTC.

At least ten counts were recorded for this clonotype. The V and J genes are TRBV7-9 and TRBJ1-1; D gene ambiguous. This CDR3 spans 14 amino acids. Trimming shortened V by 4 bases and J by 5 bases, and 14 bases separated the two germline ends. Germline V gives CDR1 SEHNR, CDR2 FQNEAQ (reference sequence). CDR3 nucleotides: TGTGCCAGCAGCTGGAGGACGGAGGAGACTGAAGCTTTCTTT. Amino acids: CASSWRTEETEAFF.

This clonotype was observed at least ten times. The V gene is TRBV11-2, the J gene TRBJ2-3; 7 nucleotides agree with TRBD2. The CDR3 totals 16 residues. V lost 5 bases, J lost 2 bases, and 10 bases stayed unmatched. From germline, CDR1 is SGHAT and CDR2 FQNNGV. The DNA for the CDR3 is TGTGCCAGCAGCCCCCGCCAAGCGGGGCTCACAGATACGCAGTATTTT. The encoded protein is CASSPRQAGLTDTQYF.

This clonotype was detected many times. V is TRBV3-1 and J is TRBJ2-7, with 11 bases identical to TRBD1. V gave up 3 bases and J gave up 4 bases; unmatched junction bases: 2. This CDR3 region has 14 residues. CDR1 is LGHDT and CDR2 is YNNKEL in the germline V gene (reference sequence). CDR3 region: CASSQGQGEYEQYF. As DNA, the CDR3 is TGTGCCAGCAGCCAGGGACAGGGGGAGTACGAGCAGTACTTC.

The chain employs TRBV4-1 and TRBJ2-7, with D perhaps TRBD2 (5 bases). Per germline, CDR1 MGHRA and CDR2 YSYEKL. Trimming left V 0 bases short and J 3 bases short, with 9 bases between. The length of the CDR3 is 14 residues. CDR3 in DNA: TGCGCCAGCAGCCAAGATGAGGGTCGCTACGAGCAGTACTTC. This translates into CASSQDEGRYEQYF.

This clonotype was counted at least ten times. This sequence joins TRBV28 and TRBJ2-7; D ambiguous. The V end was cut by 4 bases, the J end by 5 bases, with 9 bases between. From germline, CDR1 is MDHEN and CDR2 SYDVKM. The CDR3 covers 12 residues. The CDR3 coding sequence is TGTGCCAGCAGTTCTGGCCCTCACGAGCAGTACTTC. Translated, it gives CASSSGPHEQYF.

The chain is built from TRBV19 and TRBJ2-5; 7 positions agree with TRBD2. The ends lost 5 bases at V and 5 bases at J; junction bases unmatched: 5. Germline loops: CDR1 LNHDA, CDR2 SQIVND (reference sequence). This CDR3 has 13 amino acids. The CDR3 DNA sequence: TGTGCCAGTAGTGGCGGGAGATCGGAGACCCAGTACTTC. Translated, it gives CASSGGRSETQYF.

The J gene is TRBJ2-1, the V gene TRBV7-8; D unclear. Germline V gene data show CDR1 as SGHVS and CDR2 as FQNEAQ. This CDR3 has 15 residues. Trimming left V 0 bases short and J 5 bases short, with 11 bases between. The CDR3 loop is CASSLAGTSHNEQFF. The CDR3 DNA reads TGTGCCAGCAGCTTAGCGGGAACTTCTCACAATGAGCAGTTCTTC.

This clonotype was found many times. The chain joins TRBV6-6 to TRBJ2-3, with D unresolved. The length of the CDR3 is 14 residues. Germline values: CDR1 MNHNY, CDR2 SVGAGI (reference sequence). Trimming took 9 bases from V and 0 from J, leaving 13 bases between them. CDR3 region: CASRMSSSTDTQYF. CDR3 in DNA: TGTGCCAGTAGGATGAGCTCCAGCACAGATACGCAGTATTTT.

At least ten counts were recorded for this clonotype. The gene calls are TRBV10-1 and TRBJ2-2; no firm D call. Germline V lookup: CDR1 WNHNN, CDR2 SYGVQD (reference sequence). This CDR3 spans 16 amino acids. Trimming removed 5 bases from V and 1 base from J, with 14 bases in between. The chain's CDR3 is CASSRVKARNTGELFF. CDR3 coding DNA: TGCGCCAGCAGTCGGGTAAAGGCGAGGAACACCGGGGAGCTGTTTTTT.

This clonotype was seen at least ten times. The chain has TRBV30 and TRBJ1-1; a possible D gene is TRBD1 (6 bases). The CDR3 loop spans 13 amino acids. From germline, CDR1 is GTSNPN and CDR2 SVGIG (reference sequence). V was cut by 8 bases and J by 0 bases, with 13 bases left in between. The CDR3 coding sequence is TGTGCCGGTTCACAGGGAATGAACACTGAAGCTTTCTTT. It codes for CAGSQGMNTEAFF.

The V and J genes are TRBV11-1 and TRBJ2-3; TRBD2 agrees at 7 bases. There are 14 residues in the CDR3. Germline trimming cut 4 bases from V and 4 bases from J; bases unmatched to any gene: 5. The germline CDR1 and CDR2 sequences are SGHAT and FQDESV (reference sequence). This chain's CDR3 is CASSWGGAPDTQYF. The CDR3 DNA is TGTGCCAGCAGCTGGGGGGGAGCGCCAGATACGCAGTATTTT.

This chain connects TRBV5-1 to TRBJ2-6, with unresolved D. The V and J ends lost 3 bases and 0 bases respectively, with 7 bases between them. The CDR3 extends over 15 amino acids. The germline CDR1 and CDR2 sequences are SGHRS and YFSETQ. This CDR3 is CASSSAASGANVLTF. The CDR3 DNA reads TGCGCCAGCAGCTCGGCAGCCTCTGGGGCCAACGTCCTGACTTTC.

The chain combines TRBV15 with TRBJ2-7, with D perhaps TRBD2 (5 bases). V lost 4 bases and J 1 base, leaving 11 bases between the germline ends. Germline CDR1 LNHNV, CDR2 YYDKDF (reference sequence). CDR3 length: 14 residues. The CDR3 DNA reads TGTGCCACCAGCATCAAGAGCGGTTCCTACGAGCAGTACTTC. Translating gives CATSIKSGSYEQYF.

On this clonotype: A read error may explain this, as a much larger clone is one base away. The chain combines TRBV30 with TRBJ2-1; D call uncertain. Germline V gene lookup returns CDR1 GTSNPN and CDR2 SVGIG (reference sequence). V lost 3 bases to trimming and J lost 6 bases, with 6 bases between them. The CDR3 length is 11 residues. The CDR3 DNA sequence: TGTGCCTGGAGCGACGTCAATGAGCAGTTCTTC. This translates into CAWSDVNEQFF.

This clonotype was counted many times. The genes are TRBV20-1 and TRBJ2-6; no clear D gene. Germline CDR1 DFQATT, CDR2 SNEGSKA (reference sequence). The CDR3 loop spans 15 amino acids. Trimming cost V 5 bases and J 0 bases, with 11 bases left between them. CDR3 sequence (DNA): TGCAGTGCTCCTGTAGCAAGCTCTGGGGCCAACGTCCTGACTTTC. This codes for CSAPVASSGANVLTF.

This clonotype was recorded a few times. The rearrangement links TRBV28 to TRBJ2-2; D uncertain. V was shortened by 7 bases and J by 4 bases, with 4 bases between the two germline ends. The germline V gene encodes CDR1 MDHEN and CDR2 SYDVKM. The CDR3 length is 11 residues. CDR3 sequence reads: CASTSTGELFF. Written as DNA, the CDR3 is TGTGCCAGCACAAGCACCGGGGAGCTGTTTTTT.

In this sample, this clonotype turned up many times. V and J are TRBV6-1 and TRBJ2-5; 9 bases are shared with TRBD2. This CDR3 is built from 15 residues. The V segment lost 1 base and the J segment 4 bases; nucleotides outside the gene matches: 4. CDR1 is MNHNS and CDR2 is SASEGT in the germline V gene. The CDR3 protein is CASSEVSGSGETQYF. The CDR3 DNA reads TGTGCCAGCAGTGAAGTTAGCGGGAGTGGAGAGACCCAGTACTTC.

V usage is TRBV27 and J usage is TRBJ2-2; TRBD2 matches at 13 bases. Germline CDR1 and CDR2: MNHEY and SMNVEV (reference sequence). Trimming at V came to 6 bases and at J to 2 bases, leaving 12 bases not matched to a gene. This CDR3 contains 19 residues. The CDR3 spells CASSPRLAGGPGNTGELFF. In nucleotides, the CDR3 is TGTGCCAGCAGCCCCCGACTAGCGGGAGGCCCTGGCAACACCGGGGAGCTGTTTTTT.

This clonotype has a count of ten or more. The V and J genes are TRBV20-1 and TRBJ2-7, with 9 bases fitting TRBD2. This CDR3 spans 12 amino acids. Losses at the gene ends were 4 bases for V and 5 bases for J; bases not matched to a gene: 3. Germline CDR1 reads DFQATT; CDR2 reads SNEGSKA (reference sequence). CDR3 region: CSANAGGDEQYF. The CDR3 DNA reads TGCAGTGCTAATGCGGGAGGGGACGAGCAGTACTTC.

This clonotype was recorded many times. The chain combines TRBV7-3 with TRBJ2-5; 9 nucleotides align to TRBD2. J was trimmed by 5 bases and V by 1 base; bases with no gene match: 5. CDR1 is SGHTA and CDR2 is FQGTGA in the germline V gene. There are 15 residues in the CDR3. CDR3 bases: TGTGCCAGCAGCTTAAGTTTCCTAGCGGGGGAGACCCAGTACTTC. Amino acid sequence: CASSLSFLAGETQYF.

The J gene is TRBJ2-1, the V gene TRBV7-9; D is unclear. V shed 2 bases and J shed 8 bases, with 7 bases lying between them. CDR1 and CDR2 (germline): SEHNR, FQNEAQ (reference sequence). This CDR3 region has 12 residues. The CDR3 coding sequence is TGTGCCAGCAGCTTAATGAGAGATGAGCAGTTCTTC. Encoded protein: CASSLMRDEQFF.

The CDR3 coding sequence is TGTGCCAGCAGTTTATCGGGAATTAAGTCCTACGAGCAGTACTTC. Translating it yields CASSLSGIKSYEQYF. This sequence joins TRBV28 and TRBJ2-7, with D tentatively TRBD2 (5 bases). V shed 1 base and J shed 1 base, with 11 bases lying between them. There are 15 residues in the CDR3. Per the germline V gene, CDR1 is MDHEN and CDR2 is SYDVKM.

This clonotype was detected only a few times. This rearrangement joins TRBV12-3 or TRBV12-4 to TRBJ2-1; D call uncertain. The CDR3 spans 11 residues. V lost 6 bases and J lost 10, with 10 bases in between. CDR3 sequence: CASSRAPEQFF. The CDR3 region has the DNA TGTGCCAGCAGCCGCGCCCCGGAGCAGTTCTTC.

This clonotype was counted once. The chain has TRBV5-5 and TRBJ2-7; no reliable D call. This CDR3 contains 13 residues. Germline CDR1 reads SGHKS; CDR2 reads YYEKEE (reference sequence). V dropped 4 bases and J dropped 3 bases, with 11 bases sitting between them. In nucleotides, the CDR3 is TGTGCCAGCAGCATTTTCATCGACTACGAGCAGTACTTC. It yields the protein CASSIFIDYEQYF. The full variable domain, rest sourced from reference TRBV5-5 and TRBJ2-7, is DAGVTQSPTHLIKTRGQQVTLRCSPISGHKSVSWYQQVLGQGPQFIFQYYEKEERGRGNFPDRFSARQFPNYSSELNVNALLLGDSALYLCASSIFIDYEQYFGPGTRLTVT.

This clonotype was observed at least ten times. The chain couples TRBV5-6 to TRBJ2-1; D not certain. This CDR3 spans 12 amino acids. Trimming cost V 4 bases and J 7 bases, with 9 bases left between them. Germline V gene sequence: CDR1 SGHDT, CDR2 YYEEEE. CDR3 coding DNA: TGTGCCAGCAGCCGTAATTCAAATGAGCAGTTCTTC. Its protein is CASSRNSNEQFF.

At least ten counts were recorded for this clonotype. The rearrangement links TRBV4-1 to TRBJ2-7; D unresolved. The CDR3 extends over 14 amino acids. V was cut by 1 base and J by 2 bases, with 9 bases left in between. The germline gives CDR1 MGHRA, CDR2 YSYEKL. CDR3 sequence: CASSQGPRAYEQYF. The CDR3 DNA reads TGCGCCAGCAGCCAAGGCCCCAGAGCCTACGAGCAGTACTTC.

This clonotype was seen at least ten times. The gene calls are TRBV7-9 and TRBJ1-1; D unresolved. Germline CDR1 is SEHNR and CDR2 is FQNEAQ (reference sequence). The CDR3 is 13 amino acids. Trimming stripped 2 bases from V and 5 bases from J, with 9 bases between. The CDR3 coding sequence is TGTGCCAGCAGCTTATTAGGTAATACTGAAGCTTTCTTT. Translation: CASSLLGNTEAFF.